The 16 T cell receptor beta chains below come from one sample, sequenced in a study of breast tumors, draining lymph nodes, adjacent tissues. TCRdb ran MiXCR on the multiplex PCR reads and lists one entry per CDR3 protein. The table includes 130,000 or so distinct CDR3 sequences, over 20% detected once. Breast cancer patients provided tissue from their axillary draining lymph nodes. What was sequenced was axillary lymph node tissue. These receptors were obtained from a female donor with breast cancer. Some clones in this sample may be carry-over from other donors' samples.

The sample holds many counts of this clonotype. This rearrangement joins TRBV24-1 to TRBJ2-6; TRBD1 agrees at 10 bases. The CDR3 covers 16 residues. Germline CDR1 reads KGHDR; CDR2 reads SFDVKD. The V and J ends lost 4 bases and 8 bases, in that order; junction bases with no gene match: 7. The CDR3 region has the DNA TGTGCCACCAGTGACCCGGGGACAGGGGTGTCCAACGTCCTGACTTTC. As protein: CATSDPGTGVSNVLTF.

This chain's CDR3 is CASSYSDRGRGETQYF. The CDR3 DNA reads TGTGCCAGCAGTTATTCCGACAGGGGGCGAGGGGAGACCCAGTACTTC. The chain uses TRBV6-1 and TRBJ2-5, with 10 bases fitting TRBD1. The CDR3 length is 16 residues. Losses at the gene ends were 5 bases for V and 5 bases for J; bases not matched to a gene: 11. Per the germline V gene, CDR1 is MNHNS and CDR2 is SASEGT.

In this sample, this clonotype turned up many times. The chain combines TRBV3-1 with TRBJ2-3; 10 positions agree with TRBD2. The CDR3 contains 18 residues. Per germline, CDR1 LGHDT and CDR2 YNNKEL (reference sequence). The junction had 6 bases not matched to a gene; V was cut back by 0 bases and J by 0 bases. CDR3 sequence reads: CASSQDRVAGGSTDTQYF. The CDR3 nucleotides are TGTGCCAGCAGCCAAGATCGGGTAGCGGGAGGAAGCACAGATACGCAGTATTTT.

Concerning this clonotype itself: One end of the junction is discordant with germline, which a read error may explain. The chain recombines TRBV5-1 with TRBJ2-1; no clear D. The CDR3 totals 14 residues. Germline-derived CDR1 and CDR2 are SGHRS and YFSETQ. The CDR3 DNA is TGCGCCAGCAGCTTCCCGAGCTCCTACAGTGAGCAGTTCTTC. Protein: CASSFPSSYSEQFF.

The V and J genes are TRBV18 and TRBJ2-3; 11 nucleotides agree with TRBD2. The CDR3 covers 16 residues. The V gene end was trimmed by 3 bases and the J gene end by 5 bases; junction bases not matched to a gene: 7. Germline CDR1 is KGHSH and CDR2 is LQKENI. CDR3 coding DNA: TGTGCCAGCTCACCCTTAGCGGGAGGGCCGGAAGATACGCAGTATTTT. Protein product: CASSPLAGGPEDTQYF.

This clonotype has a count of ten or more. The DNA of the CDR3 is TGTGCCACCAGCATGGACTTTAGCACAGATACGCAGTATTTT. Its translation is CATSMDFSTDTQYF. The chain uses TRBV15 and TRBJ2-3; a possible D gene is TRBD2 (5 bases). The length of the CDR3 is 14 residues. Germline V CDR1 and CDR2: LNHNV, YYDKDF (reference sequence). The V and J ends lost 4 bases and 0 bases respectively, with 8 bases between them.

Comment on this clonotype: With a much larger clone just one base away, this may be a read error. The chain carries TRBV2 and TRBJ1-2, with D unclear. The V gene's germline CDR1 is SNHLY and CDR2 FYNNEI. The CDR3 runs 15 residues. Trimming cost V 4 bases and J 3 bases, with 15 bases left between them. The DNA of the CDR3 is TGTGCCAGCAGTGTTGGGCAGCCATCTGACTATGGCTACACCTTC. It codes for CASSVGQPSDYGYTF.

Many counts were recorded for this clonotype. V and J are TRBV4-2 and TRBJ2-5; D call uncertain. The CDR3 is 12 amino acids. V was cut by 2 bases and J by 5 bases, with 6 bases left in between. Germline V gene sequence: CDR1 LGHNA, CDR2 YNFKEQ. The CDR3 reads CASSQQAETQYF. DNA for the CDR3: TGTGCCAGCAGCCAACAGGCGGAGACCCAGTACTTC.

This clonotype was detected a few times. The chain uses TRBV14 and TRBJ2-1, with 9 nucleotides matching TRBD2. Germline-derived CDR1 and CDR2 are SGHDN and FVKESK. J was trimmed by 2 bases and V by 0 bases; bases with no gene match: 5. This CDR3 has 17 residues. The CDR3 DNA sequence: TGTGCCAGCAGCCAAGATGCCGCGGGAGGGACCTACAATGAGCAGTTCTTC. Translated: CASSQDAAGGTYNEQFF. Using reference TRBV14 and TRBJ2-1 for the parts outside the CDR3, the full variable domain is EAGVTQFPSHSVIEKGQTVTLRCDPISGHDNLYWYRRVMGKEIKFLLHFVKESKQDESGMPNNRFLAERTGGTYSTLKVQPAELEDSGVYFCASSQDAAGGTYNEQFFGPGTRLTVL.

This clonotype was detected ten times or more. The chain has TRBV20-1 and TRBJ2-7, with D unclear. V lost 2 bases to trimming and J lost 5 bases, with 7 bases between them. Looked up from germline, CDR1 is DFQATT and CDR2 is SNEGSKA (reference sequence). The CDR3 sequence is 11 residues long. CDR3 DNA: TGCAGTGCTAGAAGGTCCCACGAGCAGTACTTC. Amino acid sequence: CSARRSHEQYF.

This clonotype was seen ten or more times. The gene calls are TRBV12-5 and TRBJ2-5; D may be TRBD2 (6 bases). The CDR3 spans 13 residues. Per germline, CDR1 LGHNT and CDR2 FRNRAP. V shed 5 bases and J shed 0 bases, with 7 bases lying between them. Written as DNA, the CDR3 is TGTGCTAGTGGTGGACTAAACCAAGAGACCCAGTACTTC. Amino acids: CASGGLNQETQYF.

This clonotype was seen repeatedly, ten times or more. The chain is built from TRBV11-3 and TRBJ2-1, with 11 bases that match TRBD1. From germline, CDR1 is SGHNT and CDR2 YENEEA. The V and J ends lost 4 bases and 7 bases, in that order; junction bases with no gene match: 3. This CDR3 has 14 residues. The CDR3 DNA is TGTGCCAGCAGCTCCGGGACAGGGGGTAATGAGCAGTTCTTC. Translated, it gives CASSSGTGGNEQFF.

The chain couples TRBV4-1 to TRBJ2-1; the match to TRBD2 covers 11 bases. Germline loops: CDR1 MGHRA, CDR2 YSYEKL. The V gene end was trimmed by 4 bases and the J gene end by 8 bases; junction bases not matched to a gene: 7. This CDR3 comprises 15 residues. CDR3 residues: CASSRLLAGDHEQFF. The CDR3 DNA reads as TGCGCCAGCAGCCGACTACTAGCGGGAGACCATGAGCAGTTCTTC.

This clonotype was counted only a few times. The chain uses TRBV2 and TRBJ2-5, with a weak D call TRBD2 (5 bases). V was clipped by 8 bases and J by 3 bases, with 16 bases between them. The CDR3 contains 14 residues. CDR1 and CDR2 from the germline V gene are SNHLY and FYNNEI. Here the CDR3 DNA reads TGTGCCAGCTCAGCCCCGGGATCAAAAGAGACCCAGTACTTC. Protein sequence: CASSAPGSKETQYF.

In this sample, this clonotype turned up many times. The CDR3 loop is CSAALGYYEQYF. In nucleotides, the CDR3 is TGCAGTGCTGCTCTTGGGTACTACGAGCAGTACTTC. The V and J genes are TRBV20-1 and TRBJ2-7; no reliable D call. V was shortened by 5 bases and J by 3 bases, with 11 bases between the two germline ends. Germline CDR1 reads DFQATT; CDR2 reads SNEGSKA (reference sequence). This CDR3 contains 12 residues.

Details on this clonotype: A much larger clone sits a single nucleotide away, making a read error possible. This chain uses TRBV6-2 or TRBV6-3 with TRBJ2-7; D not certain. CDR3 length: 11 amino acids. Germline loops: CDR1 MNHEY, CDR2 SVGEGT. The V end was cut by 6 bases, the J end by 4 bases, with 7 bases between. This chain's CDR3 is CASSYHYEQYF. The CDR3 region has the DNA TGTGCCAGCAGCTACCATTACGAGCAGTACTTC.